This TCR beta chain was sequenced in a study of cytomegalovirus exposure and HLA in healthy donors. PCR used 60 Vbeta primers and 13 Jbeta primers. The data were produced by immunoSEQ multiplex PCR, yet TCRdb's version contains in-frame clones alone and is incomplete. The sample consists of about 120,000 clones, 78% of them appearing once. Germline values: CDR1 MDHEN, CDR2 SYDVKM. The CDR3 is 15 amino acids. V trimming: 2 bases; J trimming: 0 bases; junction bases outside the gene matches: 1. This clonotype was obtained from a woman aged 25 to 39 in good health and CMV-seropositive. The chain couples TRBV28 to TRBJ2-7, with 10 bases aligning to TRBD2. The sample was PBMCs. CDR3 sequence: CASSLLAGASYEQYF. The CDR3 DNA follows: TGTGCCAGCAGTTTACTAGCGGGGGCCTCCTACGAGCAGTACTTC.